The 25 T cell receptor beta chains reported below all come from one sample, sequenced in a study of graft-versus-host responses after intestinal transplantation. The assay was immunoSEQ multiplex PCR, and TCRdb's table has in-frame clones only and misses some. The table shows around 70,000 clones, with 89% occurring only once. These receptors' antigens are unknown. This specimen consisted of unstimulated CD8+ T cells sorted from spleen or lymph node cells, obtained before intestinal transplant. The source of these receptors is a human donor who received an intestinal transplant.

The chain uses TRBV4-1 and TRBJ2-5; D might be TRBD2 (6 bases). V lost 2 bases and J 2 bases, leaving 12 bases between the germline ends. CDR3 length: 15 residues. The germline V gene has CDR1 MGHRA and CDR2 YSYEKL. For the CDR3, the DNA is TGCGCCAGCAGCCAAAGCGGGTCCTTTCAAGAGACCCAGTACTTC. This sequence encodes CASSQSGSFQETQYF.

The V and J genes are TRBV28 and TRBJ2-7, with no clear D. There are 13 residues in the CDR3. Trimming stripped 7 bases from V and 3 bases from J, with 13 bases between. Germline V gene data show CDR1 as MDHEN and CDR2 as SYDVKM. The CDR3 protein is CASNLGVLYEQYF. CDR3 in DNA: TGTGCCAGCAACCTAGGAGTCCTCTACGAGCAGTACTTC.

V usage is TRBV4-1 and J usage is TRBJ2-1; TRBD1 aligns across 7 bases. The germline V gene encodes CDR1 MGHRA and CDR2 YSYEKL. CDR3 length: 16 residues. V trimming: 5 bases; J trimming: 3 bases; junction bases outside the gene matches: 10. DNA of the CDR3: TGCGCCAGCAGCAAGACGACAGGGTTCGACTACAATGAGCAGTTCTTC. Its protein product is CASSKTTGFDYNEQFF.

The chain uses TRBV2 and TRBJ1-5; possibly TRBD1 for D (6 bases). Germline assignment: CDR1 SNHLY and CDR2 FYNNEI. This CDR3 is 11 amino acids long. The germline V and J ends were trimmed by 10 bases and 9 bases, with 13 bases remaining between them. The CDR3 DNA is TGTGCCACCGGGGGGCCGGGGCCCCAGCATTTT. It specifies CATGGPGPQHF.

Here the CDR3 reads CASTLGTGLETQYF. The CDR3 nucleotides are TGTGCCAGCACCCTCGGGACAGGGTTAGAGACCCAGTACTTC. The chain carries TRBV6-1 and TRBJ2-5; 9 bases fit TRBD1. This CDR3 comprises 14 residues. V was clipped by 7 bases and J by 4 bases; unmatched bases: 7. CDR1 is MNHNS, CDR2 SASEGT, per germline.

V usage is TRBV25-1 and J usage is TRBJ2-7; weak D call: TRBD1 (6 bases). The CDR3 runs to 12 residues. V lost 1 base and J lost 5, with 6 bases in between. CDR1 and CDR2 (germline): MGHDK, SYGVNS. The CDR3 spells CASSESGDEQYF. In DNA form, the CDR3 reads TGTGCCAGCAGTGAATCAGGGGACGAGCAGTACTTC.

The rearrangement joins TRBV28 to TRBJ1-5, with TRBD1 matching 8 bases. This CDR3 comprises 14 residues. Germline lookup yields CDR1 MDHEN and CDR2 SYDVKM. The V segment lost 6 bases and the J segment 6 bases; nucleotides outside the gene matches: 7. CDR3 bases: TGTGCCAGCAGCCGCGGACAGGGCGGTCAGCCCCAGCATTTT. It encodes CASSRGQGGQPQHF.

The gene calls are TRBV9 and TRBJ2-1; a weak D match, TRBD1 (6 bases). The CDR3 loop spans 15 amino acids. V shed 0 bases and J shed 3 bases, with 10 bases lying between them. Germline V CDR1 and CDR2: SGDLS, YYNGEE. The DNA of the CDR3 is TGTGCCAGCAGCGTAGATGGGACAAACTACAATGAGCAGTTCTTC. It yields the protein CASSVDGTNYNEQFF.

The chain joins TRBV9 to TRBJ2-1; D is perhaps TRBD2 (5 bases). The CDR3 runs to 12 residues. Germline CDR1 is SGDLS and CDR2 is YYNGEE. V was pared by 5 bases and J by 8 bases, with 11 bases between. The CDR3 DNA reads TGTGCCAGCAGTGGAACTAGGGATGAGCAGTTCTTC. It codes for CASSGTRDEQFF. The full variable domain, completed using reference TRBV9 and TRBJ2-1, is DSGVTQTPKHLITATGQRVTLRCSPRSGDLSVYWYQQSLDQGLQFLIQYYNGEERAKGNILERFSAQQFPDLHSELNLSSLELGDSALYFCASSGTRDEQFFGPGTRLTVL.

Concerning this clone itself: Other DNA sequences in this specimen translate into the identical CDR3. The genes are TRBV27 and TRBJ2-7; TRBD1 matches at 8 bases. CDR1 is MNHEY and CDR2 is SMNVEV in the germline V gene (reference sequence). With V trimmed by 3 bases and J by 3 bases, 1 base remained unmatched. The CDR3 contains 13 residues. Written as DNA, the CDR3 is TGTGCCAGCAGTTTTGGACAGGGCTACGAGCAGTACTTC. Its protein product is CASSFGQGYEQYF.

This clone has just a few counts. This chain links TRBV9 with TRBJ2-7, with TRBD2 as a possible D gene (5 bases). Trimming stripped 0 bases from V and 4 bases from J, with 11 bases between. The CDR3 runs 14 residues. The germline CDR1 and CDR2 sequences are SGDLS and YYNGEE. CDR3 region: CASSVGWESYEQYF. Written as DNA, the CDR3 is TGTGCCAGCAGCGTAGGGTGGGAGTCTTACGAGCAGTACTTC.

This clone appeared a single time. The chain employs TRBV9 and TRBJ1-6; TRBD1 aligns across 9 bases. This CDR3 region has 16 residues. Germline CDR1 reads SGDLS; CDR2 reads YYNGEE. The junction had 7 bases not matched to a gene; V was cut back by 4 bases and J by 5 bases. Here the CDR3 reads CASSPTGTGNNSPLHF. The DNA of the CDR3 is TGTGCCAGCAGCCCGACCGGGACAGGGAATAATTCACCCCTCCACTTT.

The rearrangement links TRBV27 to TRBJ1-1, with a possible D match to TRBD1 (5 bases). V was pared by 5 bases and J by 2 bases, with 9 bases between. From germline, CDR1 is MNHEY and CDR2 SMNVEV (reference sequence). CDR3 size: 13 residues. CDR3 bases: TGTGCCAGCAGTCGGGGGGGAAACACTGAAGCTTTCTTT. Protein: CASSRGGNTEAFF.

The chain's CDR3 is CAIPSRSLGRGAFF. CDR3 DNA sequence: TGTGCCATCCCCTCCAGGAGCTTGGGAAGGGGAGCTTTCTTT. The chain carries TRBV21-1 and TRBJ1-1; the table's D call of TRBD1 was not tested on the DNA. TRBV21-1 is a pseudogene locus. This CDR3 is 14 amino acids long.

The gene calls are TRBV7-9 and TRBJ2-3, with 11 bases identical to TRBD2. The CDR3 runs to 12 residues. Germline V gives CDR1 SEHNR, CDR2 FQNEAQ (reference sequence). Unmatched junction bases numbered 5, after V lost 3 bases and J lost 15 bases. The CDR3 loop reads CASSFGLAGPYF. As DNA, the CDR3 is TGTGCCAGCAGCTTCGGACTAGCGGGCCCCTATTTT.

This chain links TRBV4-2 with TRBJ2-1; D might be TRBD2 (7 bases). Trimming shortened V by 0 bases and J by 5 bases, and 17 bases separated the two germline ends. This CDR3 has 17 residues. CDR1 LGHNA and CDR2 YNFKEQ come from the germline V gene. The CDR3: CASSQESGWGGNNEQFF. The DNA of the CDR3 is TGTGCCAGCAGCCAAGAATCCGGGTGGGGGGGCAACAATGAGCAGTTCTTC.

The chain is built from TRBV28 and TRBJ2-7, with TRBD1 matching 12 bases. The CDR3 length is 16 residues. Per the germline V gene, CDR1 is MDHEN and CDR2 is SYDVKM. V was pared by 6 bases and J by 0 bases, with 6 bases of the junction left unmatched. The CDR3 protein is CASRSGTGGDSYEQYF. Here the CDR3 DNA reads TGTGCCAGCAGATCGGGGACAGGGGGCGACTCCTACGAGCAGTACTTC.

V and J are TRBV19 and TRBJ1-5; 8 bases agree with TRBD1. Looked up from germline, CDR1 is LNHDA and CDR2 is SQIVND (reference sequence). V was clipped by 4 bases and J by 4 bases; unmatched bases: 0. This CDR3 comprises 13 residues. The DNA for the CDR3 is TGTGCCAGTAGTAGACAGGGGAATCAGCCCCAGCATTTT. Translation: CASSRQGNQPQHF.

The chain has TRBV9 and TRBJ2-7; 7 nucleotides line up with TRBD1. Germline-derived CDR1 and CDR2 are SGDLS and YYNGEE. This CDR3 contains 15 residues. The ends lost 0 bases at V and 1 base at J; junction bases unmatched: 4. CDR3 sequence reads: CASSVGTGLSYEQYF. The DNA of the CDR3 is TGTGCCAGCAGCGTAGGGACAGGATTATCCTACGAGCAGTACTTC.

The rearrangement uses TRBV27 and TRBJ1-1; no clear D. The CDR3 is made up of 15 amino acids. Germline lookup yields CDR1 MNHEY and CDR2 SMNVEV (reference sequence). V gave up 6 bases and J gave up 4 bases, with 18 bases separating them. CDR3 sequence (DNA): TGTGCCAGCAGCCCCTGGGCAGACCCCAGCACTGAAGCTTTCTTT. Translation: CASSPWADPSTEAFF.

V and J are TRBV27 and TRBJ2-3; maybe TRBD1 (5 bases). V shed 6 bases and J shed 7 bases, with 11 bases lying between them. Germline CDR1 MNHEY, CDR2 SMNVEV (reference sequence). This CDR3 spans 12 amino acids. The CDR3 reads CASSQGANTQYF. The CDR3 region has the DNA TGTGCCAGCAGCCAAGGGGCAAATACGCAGTATTTT.

DNA of the CDR3: TGTGCCATCAGTGAGGGGCGGGAGCGGGATACGCAGTATTTT. As protein: CAISEGRERDTQYF. The chain joins TRBV10-3 to TRBJ2-3; 7 bases are a match to TRBD2. The germline gives CDR1 ENHRY, CDR2 SYGVKD. V was pared by 2 bases and J by 6 bases, with 5 bases of the junction left unmatched. The CDR3 extends over 14 amino acids.

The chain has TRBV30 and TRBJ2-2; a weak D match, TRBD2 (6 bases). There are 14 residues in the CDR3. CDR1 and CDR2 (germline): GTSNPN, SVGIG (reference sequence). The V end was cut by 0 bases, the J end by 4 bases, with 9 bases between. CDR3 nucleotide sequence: TGTGCCTGGAGTGTCACTAGCTCCACCGGGGAGCTGTTTTTT. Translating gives CAWSVTSSTGELFF.

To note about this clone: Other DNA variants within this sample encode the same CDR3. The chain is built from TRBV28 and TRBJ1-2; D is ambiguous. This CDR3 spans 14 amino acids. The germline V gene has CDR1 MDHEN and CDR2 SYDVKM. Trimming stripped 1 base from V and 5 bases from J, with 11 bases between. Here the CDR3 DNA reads TGTGCCAGCAGTTTATTGAGAGGTGGTTATGGCTACACCTTC. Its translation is CASSLLRGGYGYTF.

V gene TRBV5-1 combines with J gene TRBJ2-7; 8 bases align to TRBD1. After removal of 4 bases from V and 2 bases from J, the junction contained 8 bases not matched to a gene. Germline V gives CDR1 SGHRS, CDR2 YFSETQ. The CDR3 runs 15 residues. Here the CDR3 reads CASSPKTGATYEQYF. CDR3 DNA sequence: TGCGCCAGCAGCCCCAAGACAGGGGCCACCTACGAGCAGTACTTC.